The source of this T cell receptor (beta chain) is a study of T cell responses to AZD1222 COVID-19 vaccine. Sequenced by immunoSEQ multiplex PCR; TCRdb stores in-frame clones only, minus some. The sample includes around 100,000 clones, around 95% of them seen just once. Trimming removed 4 bases from V and 5 bases from J; junction bases left unmatched: 13. Germline V gene sequence: CDR1 SGHNT, CDR2 YENEEA. The CDR3 contains 16 residues. This sequence joins TRBV11-3 and TRBJ1-1; the match to TRBD1 covers 7 bases. The sequence came from an adult in good health. Sequences were derived from peripheral blood, sampled on day 0 of AZD1222 vaccination. CDR3 protein: CASSSRDTSGGTEAFF. Here the CDR3 DNA reads TGTGCCAGCAGCTCCCGGGACACCTCAGGGGGAACTGAAGCTTTCTTT.